These T cell receptor beta chains were read from a single sample in a study of read filtering for tumor transcriptome and immune sequencing. TCRdb used MiXCR to reprocess the reads, holding one entry per CDR3 protein. The table shows more than 35,000 distinct CDR3 sequences, with 12% occurring only once. Sequenced sample: a population of CD138-negative cells sorted from bone marrow. These receptors were taken from a donor at least 40 years old with multiple myeloma. Each CDR3 is given with its conserved first and last residue. A D gene is named only where the DNA matches it firmly. The size field is filled for only some rows; it gives once, few, many or a size class.

size | J | V | D | CDR3 | DNA
many | TRBJ2-4 | TRBV11-2 | . | CASSLSAGEIQYF | TGTGCCAGCAGCTTATCCGCAGGGGAGATTCAGTACTTC
many | TRBJ2-5 | TRBV3-1 | . | CASSQDGGRETQYF | TGTGCCAGCAGCCAAGACGGGGGTCGCGAGACCCAGTACTTC
many | TRBJ2-3 | TRBV7-6 | TRBD2 | CASSRGLAGSTDTQYF | TGTGCCAGCAGCCGCGGACTAGCGGGGTCCACAGATACGCAGTATTTT
many | TRBJ1-1 | TRBV28 | . | CASYSLNTEAFF | TGTGCCAGCTACAGTCTGAACACTGAAGCTTTCTTT
few | TRBJ2-5 | TRBV7-9 | . | CASSSGRGQETQYF | TGTGCCAGCAGCTCCGGAAGGGGACAAGAGACCCAGTACTTC
. | TRBJ1-6 | TRBV7-9 | . | CASSFGRLDSSLYF | TGTGCCAGCAGCTTCGGGCGGCTGGATTCATCCCTCTACTTT
many | TRBJ2-3 | TRBV6-5 | . | CASSYDRNTDTQYF | TGTGCCAGCAGTTACGACAGAAACACAGATACGCAGTATTTT
. | TRBJ2-1 | TRBV5-6 | TRBD2 | CASSLAGRGTRKTREQFF | TGTGCCAGCAGCTTGGCTGGTCGGGGGACTAGAAAGACCCGTGAGCAGTTCTTC
many | TRBJ1-2 | TRBV10-3 | TRBD1 | CAISEGTGPYGYTF | TGTGCCATCAGTGAAGGGACAGGGCCCTATGGCTACACCTTC
many | TRBJ2-5 | TRBV7-9 | . | CASSLVGGETQYF | TGTGCCAGCAGTTTAGTGGGGGGAGAGACCCAGTACTTC
many | TRBJ2-3 | TRBV9 | TRBD2 | CASSVTGLAGSTDTQYF | TGTGCCAGCAGCGTTACCGGACTAGCGGGGAGCACAGATACGCAGTATTTT
many | TRBJ1-1 | TRBV3-1 | . | CASSQGYHQGNTEAFF | TGTGCCAGCAGCCAAGGCTATCATCAGGGGAACACTGAAGCTTTCTTT
many | TRBJ2-3 | TRBV11-2 | . | CASSLRRRAPDTQYF | TGTGCCAGCAGCTTACGGCGCAGGGCCCCAGATACGCAGTATTTT
many | TRBJ1-1 | TRBV29-1 | TRBD1 | CSCLGQLNTEAFF | TGCAGCTGCTTGGGACAGTTGAACACTGAAGCTTTCTTT